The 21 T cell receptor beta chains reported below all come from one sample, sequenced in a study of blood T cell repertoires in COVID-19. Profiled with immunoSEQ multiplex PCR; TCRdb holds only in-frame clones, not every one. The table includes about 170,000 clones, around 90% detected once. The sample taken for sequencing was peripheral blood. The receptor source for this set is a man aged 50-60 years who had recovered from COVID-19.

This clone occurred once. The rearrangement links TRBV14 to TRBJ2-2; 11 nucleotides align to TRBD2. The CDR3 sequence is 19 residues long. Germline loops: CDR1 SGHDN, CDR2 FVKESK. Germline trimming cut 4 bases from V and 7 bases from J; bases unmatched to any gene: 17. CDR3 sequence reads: CASSRSGTSGYKKGGELFF. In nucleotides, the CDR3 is TGTGCCAGCAGCCGATCCGGGACTAGCGGTTACAAAAAGGGCGGGGAGCTGTTTTTT.

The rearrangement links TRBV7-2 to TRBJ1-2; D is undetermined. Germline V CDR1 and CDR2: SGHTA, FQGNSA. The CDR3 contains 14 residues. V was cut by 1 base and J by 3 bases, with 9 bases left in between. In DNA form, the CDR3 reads TGTGCCAGCAGCTTAGTAGTAGCCTACTATGGCTACACCTTC. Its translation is CASSLVVAYYGYTF.

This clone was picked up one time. Written as DNA, the CDR3 is TGTGCCAGCTCACCACCAACCAGGGGTCTTTACGAGCAGTACTTC. Amino acids: CASSPPTRGLYEQYF. V and J are TRBV18 and TRBJ2-7, with D perhaps TRBD1 (6 bases). Trimming removed 0 bases from V and 4 bases from J, with 13 bases in between. CDR3 size: 15 residues. CDR1 and CDR2 from the germline V gene are KGHSH and LQKENI. The full variable domain, rest sourced from reference TRBV18 and TRBJ2-7, is NAGVMQNPRHLVRRRGQEARLRCSPMKGHSHVYWYRQLPEEGLKFMVYLQKENIIDESGMPKERFSAEFPKEGPSILRIQQVVRGDSAAYFCASSPPTRGLYEQYFGPGTRLTVT.

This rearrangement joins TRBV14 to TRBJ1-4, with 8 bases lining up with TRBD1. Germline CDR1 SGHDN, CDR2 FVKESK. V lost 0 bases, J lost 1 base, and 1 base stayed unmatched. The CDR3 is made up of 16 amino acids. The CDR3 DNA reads TGTGCCAGCAGCCAAGACAGGGGGCTAACTAATGAAAAACTGTTTTTT. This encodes CASSQDRGLTNEKLFF.

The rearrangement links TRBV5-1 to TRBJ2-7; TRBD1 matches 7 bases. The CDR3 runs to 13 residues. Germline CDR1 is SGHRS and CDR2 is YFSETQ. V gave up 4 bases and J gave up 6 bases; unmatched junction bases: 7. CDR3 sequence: CASSRTGDGEQYF. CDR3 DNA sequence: TGCGCCAGCAGCCGAACAGGGGACGGCGAGCAGTACTTC.

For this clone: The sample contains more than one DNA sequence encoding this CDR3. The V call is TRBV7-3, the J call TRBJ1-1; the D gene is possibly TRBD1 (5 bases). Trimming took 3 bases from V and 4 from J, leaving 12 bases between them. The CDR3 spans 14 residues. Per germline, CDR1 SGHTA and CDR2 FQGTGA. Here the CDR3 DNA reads TGTGCCAGCAGCTTTCAAGGGGCAGGCACTGAAGCTTTCTTT. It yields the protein CASSFQGAGTEAFF.

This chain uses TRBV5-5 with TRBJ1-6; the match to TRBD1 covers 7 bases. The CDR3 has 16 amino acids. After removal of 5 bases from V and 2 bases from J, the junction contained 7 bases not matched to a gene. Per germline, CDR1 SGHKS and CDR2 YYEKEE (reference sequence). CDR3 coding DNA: TGTGCCAGCAGAGACGGACAGGAGCCCTATAATTCACCCCTCCACTTT. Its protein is CASRDGQEPYNSPLHF.

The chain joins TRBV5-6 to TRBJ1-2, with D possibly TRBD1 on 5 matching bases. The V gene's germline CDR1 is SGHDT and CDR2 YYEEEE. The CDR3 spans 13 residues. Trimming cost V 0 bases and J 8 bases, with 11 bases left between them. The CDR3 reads CASSLARQGGYTF. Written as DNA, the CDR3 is TGTGCCAGCAGCTTGGCTCGTCAGGGAGGCTACACCTTC.

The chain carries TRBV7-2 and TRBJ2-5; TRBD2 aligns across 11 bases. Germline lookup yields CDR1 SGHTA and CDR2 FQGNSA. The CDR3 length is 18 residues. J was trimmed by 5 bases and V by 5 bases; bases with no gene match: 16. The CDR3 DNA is TGTGCCAGCAGCGGGAGCCGGGCTAGCGGGAGGTTTAGTGAGACCCAGTACTTC. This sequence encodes CASSGSRASGRFSETQYF.

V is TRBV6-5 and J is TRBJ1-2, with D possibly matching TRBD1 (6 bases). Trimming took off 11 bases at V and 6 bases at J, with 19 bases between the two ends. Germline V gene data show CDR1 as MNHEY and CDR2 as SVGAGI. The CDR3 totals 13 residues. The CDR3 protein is CASVGNRVHGYTF. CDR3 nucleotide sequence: TGTGCCTCCGTCGGAAACAGGGTCCATGGCTACACCTTC.

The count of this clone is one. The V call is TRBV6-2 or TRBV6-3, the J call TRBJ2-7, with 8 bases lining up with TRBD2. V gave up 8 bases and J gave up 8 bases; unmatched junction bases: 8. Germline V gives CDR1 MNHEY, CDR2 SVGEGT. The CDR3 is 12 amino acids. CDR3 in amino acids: CASGPTSVKQYF. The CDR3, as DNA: TGTGCCAGCGGCCCGACTAGCGTAAAGCAGTACTTC.

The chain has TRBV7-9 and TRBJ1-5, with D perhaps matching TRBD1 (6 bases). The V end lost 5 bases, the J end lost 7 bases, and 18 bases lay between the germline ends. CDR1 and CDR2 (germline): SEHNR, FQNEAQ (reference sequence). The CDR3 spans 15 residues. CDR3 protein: CASSGHREQGQPQHF. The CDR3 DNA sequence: TGTGCCAGCAGCGGCCACAGGGAACAGGGACAGCCCCAGCATTTT.

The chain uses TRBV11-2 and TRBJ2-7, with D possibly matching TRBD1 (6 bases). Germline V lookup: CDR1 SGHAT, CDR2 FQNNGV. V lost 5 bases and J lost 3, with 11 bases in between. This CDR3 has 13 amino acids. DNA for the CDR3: TGTGCCAGCAGCATCGAACAGGGCTACGAGCAGTACTTC. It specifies CASSIEQGYEQYF.

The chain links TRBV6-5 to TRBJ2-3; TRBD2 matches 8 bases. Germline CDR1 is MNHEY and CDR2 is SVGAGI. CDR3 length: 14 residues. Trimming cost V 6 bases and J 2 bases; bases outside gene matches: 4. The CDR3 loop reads CASSLGGVTDTQYF. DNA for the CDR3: TGTGCCAGCAGCCTCGGGGGGGTCACAGATACGCAGTATTTT.

CDR3: CASSSGLPSSYEQYF. The CDR3 coding sequence is TGTGCCAGCAGCTCCGGACTACCAAGCTCCTACGAGCAGTACTTC. The chain couples TRBV5-4 to TRBJ2-7; D is possibly TRBD2 (6 bases). This CDR3 comprises 15 residues. V dropped 3 bases and J dropped 0 bases, with 13 bases sitting between them. The germline V gene has CDR1 SGHNT and CDR2 YYREEE (reference sequence). Full variable domain (outside the CDR3, taken from reference TRBV5-4 and TRBJ2-7): ETGVTQSPTHLIKTRGQQVTLRCSSQSGHNTVSWYQQALGQGPQFIFQYYREEENGRGNFPPRFSGLQFPNYSSELNVNALELDDSALYLCASSSGLPSSYEQYFGPGTRLTVT.

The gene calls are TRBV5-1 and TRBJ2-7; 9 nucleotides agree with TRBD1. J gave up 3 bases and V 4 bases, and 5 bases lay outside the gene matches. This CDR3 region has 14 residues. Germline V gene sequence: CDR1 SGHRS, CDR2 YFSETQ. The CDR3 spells CASSPSGQGYEQYF. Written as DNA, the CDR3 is TGCGCCAGCAGCCCTTCGGGACAGGGCTACGAGCAGTACTTC.

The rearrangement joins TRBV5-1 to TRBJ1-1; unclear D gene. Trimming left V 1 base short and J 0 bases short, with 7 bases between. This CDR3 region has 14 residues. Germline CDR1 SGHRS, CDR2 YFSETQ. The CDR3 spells CASSLQILNTEAFF. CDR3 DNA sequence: TGCGCCAGCAGCTTGCAGATTCTGAACACTGAAGCTTTCTTT.

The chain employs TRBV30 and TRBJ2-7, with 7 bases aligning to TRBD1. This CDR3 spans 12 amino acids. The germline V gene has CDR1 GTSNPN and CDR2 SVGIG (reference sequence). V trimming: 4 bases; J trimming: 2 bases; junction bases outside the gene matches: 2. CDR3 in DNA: TGTGCCTGGAATACAGGGGCCTACGAGCAGTACTTC. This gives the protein CAWNTGAYEQYF.

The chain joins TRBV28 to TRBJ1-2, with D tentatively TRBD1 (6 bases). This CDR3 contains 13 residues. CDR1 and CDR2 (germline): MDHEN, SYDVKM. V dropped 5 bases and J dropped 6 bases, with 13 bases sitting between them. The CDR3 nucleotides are TGTGCCAGCAGTGAGGGGGGGACCCATGGCTACACCTTC. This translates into CASSEGGTHGYTF.

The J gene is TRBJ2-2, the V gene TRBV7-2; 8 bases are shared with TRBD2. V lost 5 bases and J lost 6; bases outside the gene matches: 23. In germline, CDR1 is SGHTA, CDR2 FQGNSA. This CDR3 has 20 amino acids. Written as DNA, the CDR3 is TGTACCAGCAGCCCGTATGTAGGCCCCAGCGGGAGTGGCCCGTCCGGGGAGCTGTTTTTT. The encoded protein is CTSSPYVGPSGSGPSGELFF. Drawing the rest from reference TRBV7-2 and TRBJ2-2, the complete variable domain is GAGVSQSPSNKVTEKGKDVELRCDPISGHTALYWYRQSLGQGLEFLIYFQGNSAPDKSGLPSDRFSAERTGGSVSTLTIQRTQQEDSAVYLCTSSPYVGPSGSGPSGELFFGEGSRLTVL.

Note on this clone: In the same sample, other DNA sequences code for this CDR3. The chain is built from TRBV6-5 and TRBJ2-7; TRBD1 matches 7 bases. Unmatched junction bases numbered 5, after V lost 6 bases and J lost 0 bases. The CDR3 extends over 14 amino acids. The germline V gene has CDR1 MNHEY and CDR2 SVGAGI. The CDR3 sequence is CASSSTGSSYEQYF. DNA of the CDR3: TGTGCCAGCAGCTCGACAGGGTCCTCCTACGAGCAGTACTTC.